This T cell receptor beta chain was found in a study of immune evolution from preneoplasia to lung adenocarcinoma. As for the study in general: HLA loss of heterozygosity: under 7.5% AIS, over 12% MIA, about 35% ADC, none AAH.

By share, this clone counts as large (0.1 to 1%). The target antigen is unknown. Here immunoSEQ multiplex PCR was the method, and the copy in TCRdb shows in-frame clones only, minus some. The sample carries 11,000 or so clones, over 70% recorded once. Trimming cost V 4 bases and J 4 bases; bases outside gene matches: 5. In germline, CDR1 is SGHNT, CDR2 YYREEE (reference sequence). The CDR3 runs 15 residues. Study-level points and caveats: Highest clonality occurred in KRAS-mutant, not EGFR-mutant or double wild-type, nodules.

Patient tissue came from resections in Japan or China, 2014–2017. Histologic diagnosis was independently verified by two lung pathologists. This receptor was obtained from a person aged 60-79 years with lung adenocarcinoma. J is TRBJ2-7 and V is TRBV5-4, with 13 nucleotides matching TRBD2. The material sequenced was FFPE minimally invasive lung adenocarcinoma tissue. The CDR3 region has the DNA TGTGCCAGCAGCGTCACTAGCGGGGGGGTTTACGAGCAGTACTTC. Translation: CASSVTSGGVYEQYF.